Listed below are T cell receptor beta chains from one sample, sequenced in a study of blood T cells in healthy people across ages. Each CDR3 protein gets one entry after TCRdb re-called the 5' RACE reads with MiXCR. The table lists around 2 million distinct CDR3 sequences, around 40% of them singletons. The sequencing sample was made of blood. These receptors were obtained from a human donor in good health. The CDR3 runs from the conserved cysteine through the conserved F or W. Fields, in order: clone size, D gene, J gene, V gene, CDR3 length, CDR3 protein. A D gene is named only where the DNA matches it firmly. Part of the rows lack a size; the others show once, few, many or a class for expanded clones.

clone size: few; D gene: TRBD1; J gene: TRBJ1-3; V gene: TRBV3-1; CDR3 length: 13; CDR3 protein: CASSLGTANTIYF
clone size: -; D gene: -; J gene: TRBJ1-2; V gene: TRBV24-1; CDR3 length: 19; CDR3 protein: CTTSDYRVDWMGRIYGYTF
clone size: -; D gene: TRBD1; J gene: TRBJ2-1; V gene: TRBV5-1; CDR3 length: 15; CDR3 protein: CASSTTGEVYNEQFF
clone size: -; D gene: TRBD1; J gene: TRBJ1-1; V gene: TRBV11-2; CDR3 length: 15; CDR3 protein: CASSTGQPPNTEAFF
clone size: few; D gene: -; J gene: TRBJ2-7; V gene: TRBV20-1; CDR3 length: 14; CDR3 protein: CSAPGQSISYEQYF
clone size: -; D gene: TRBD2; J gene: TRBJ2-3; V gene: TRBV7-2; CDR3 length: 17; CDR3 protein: CASSLGLAGGRRDTQYF
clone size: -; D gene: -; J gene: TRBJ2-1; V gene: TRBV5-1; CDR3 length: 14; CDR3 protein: CASSTRPPYNEQFF
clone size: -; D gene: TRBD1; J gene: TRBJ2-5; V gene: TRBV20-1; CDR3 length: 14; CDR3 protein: CSATAGTGKETQYF
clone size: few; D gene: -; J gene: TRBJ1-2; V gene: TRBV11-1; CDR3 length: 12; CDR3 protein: CANSLGGYGYTF
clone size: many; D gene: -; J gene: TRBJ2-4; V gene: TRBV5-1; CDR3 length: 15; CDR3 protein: CASSLMDKSVDIQYF
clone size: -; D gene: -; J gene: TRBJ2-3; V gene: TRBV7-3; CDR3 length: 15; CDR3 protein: CASSLRAENTDTQYF
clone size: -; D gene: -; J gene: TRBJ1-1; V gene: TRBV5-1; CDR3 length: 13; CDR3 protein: CASSFGGPGEAFF
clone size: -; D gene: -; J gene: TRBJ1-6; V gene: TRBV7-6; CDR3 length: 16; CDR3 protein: CASSLGGRQVNSPLHF
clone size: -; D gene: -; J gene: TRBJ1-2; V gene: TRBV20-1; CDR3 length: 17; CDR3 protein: CSAPSRGAPPTNYGYTF
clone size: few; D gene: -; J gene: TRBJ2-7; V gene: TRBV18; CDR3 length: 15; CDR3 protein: CASSPPGRGTYEQYF
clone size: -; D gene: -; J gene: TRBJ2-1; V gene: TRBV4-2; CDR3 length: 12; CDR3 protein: CASSQDLVEQFF
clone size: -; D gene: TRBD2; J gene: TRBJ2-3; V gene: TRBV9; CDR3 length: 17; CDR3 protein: CASSGGVSGGLTDTQYF
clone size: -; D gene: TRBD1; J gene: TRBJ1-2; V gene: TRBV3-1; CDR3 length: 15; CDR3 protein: CASSQDGTANYGYTF
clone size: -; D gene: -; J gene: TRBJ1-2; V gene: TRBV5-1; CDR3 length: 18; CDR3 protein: CASSPRGGFMKGPYGYTF
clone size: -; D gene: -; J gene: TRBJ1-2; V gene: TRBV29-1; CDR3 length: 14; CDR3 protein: CSAQGGGTLNGYTF
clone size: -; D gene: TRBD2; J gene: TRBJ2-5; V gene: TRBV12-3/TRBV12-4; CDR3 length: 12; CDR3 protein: CASSVSGGLQYF
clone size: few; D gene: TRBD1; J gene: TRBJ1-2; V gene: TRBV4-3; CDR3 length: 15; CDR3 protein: CASSQERQGARGYTF
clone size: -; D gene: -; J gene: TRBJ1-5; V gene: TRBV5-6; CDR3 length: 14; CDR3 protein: CASSLGRDGQPQHF
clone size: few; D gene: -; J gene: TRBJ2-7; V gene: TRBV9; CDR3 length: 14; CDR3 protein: CASSVAAGAYEQYF
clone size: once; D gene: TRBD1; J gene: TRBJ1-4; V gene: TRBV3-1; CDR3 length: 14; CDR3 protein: CASSQGTGYEKLFF
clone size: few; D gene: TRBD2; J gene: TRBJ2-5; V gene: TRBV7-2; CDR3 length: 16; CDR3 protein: CASSPNGGASTETQYF
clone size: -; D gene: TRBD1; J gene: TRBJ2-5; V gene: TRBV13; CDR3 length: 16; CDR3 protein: CASSLTEQGRWETQYF
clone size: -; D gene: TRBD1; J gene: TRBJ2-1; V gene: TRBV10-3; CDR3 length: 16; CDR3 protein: CAISDHGQAKGNGQFF
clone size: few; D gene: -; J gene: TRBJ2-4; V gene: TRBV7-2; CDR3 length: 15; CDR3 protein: CASSLSSMAKNIQYF
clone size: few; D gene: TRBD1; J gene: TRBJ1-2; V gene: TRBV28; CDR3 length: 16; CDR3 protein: CASSPPGQGVYYGYTF
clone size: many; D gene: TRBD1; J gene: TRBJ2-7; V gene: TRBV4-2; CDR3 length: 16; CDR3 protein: CASSQGDRTSSYEQYF
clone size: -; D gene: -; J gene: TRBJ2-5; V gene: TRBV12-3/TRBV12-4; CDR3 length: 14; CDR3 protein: CASSFVGGRKTQYF